This record concerns one TCR beta chain sequence. Its antigen is unknown. The data stem from a study of T cell responses to AZD1222 COVID-19 vaccine. Study findings and constraints: Recipients of AZD1222 seropositive at baseline numbered only 6 or 7. The donors showed a predominance of white British ancestry and of females, with possible underestimation of clonal diversity.

Here immunoSEQ multiplex PCR was the method, and the copy in TCRdb shows in-frame clones only, minus some. The sample lists 100,000 to 150,000 clones, about 89% occurring once. The CDR3 is 18 amino acids. Germline CDR1 reads SNHLY; CDR2 reads FYNNEI. The J segment lost 6 bases and the V segment lost 4 bases, leaving 15 bases of the junction unmatched. Sequences were derived from peripheral blood, sampled on day 0 of MenACWY control vaccination. The gene calls are TRBV2 and TRBJ2-3; 11 nucleotides agree with TRBD2. The clonotype was recovered from an adult in good health. The CDR3 region is CASSAPRKLLAGADTQYF. In nucleotides, the CDR3 is TGTGCCAGCAGTGCACCACGAAAATTACTAGCGGGAGCCGATACGCAGTATTTT.